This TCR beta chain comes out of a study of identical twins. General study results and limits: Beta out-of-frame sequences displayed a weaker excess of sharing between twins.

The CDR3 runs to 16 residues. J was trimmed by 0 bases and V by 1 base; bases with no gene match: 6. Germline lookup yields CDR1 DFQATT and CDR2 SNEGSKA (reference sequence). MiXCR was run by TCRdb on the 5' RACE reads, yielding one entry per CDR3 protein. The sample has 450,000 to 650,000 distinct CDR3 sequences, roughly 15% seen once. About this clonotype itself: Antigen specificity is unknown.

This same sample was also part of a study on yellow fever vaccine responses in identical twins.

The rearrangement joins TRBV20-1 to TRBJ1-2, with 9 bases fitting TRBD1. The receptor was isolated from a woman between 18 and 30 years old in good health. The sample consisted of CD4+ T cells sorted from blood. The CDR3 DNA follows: TGCAGTGCTAGAGCGCGGGACAGGGAAGCTAACTATGGCTACACCTTC. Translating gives CSARARDREANYGYTF.